Listed below are T cell receptor beta chains from one sample, sequenced in a study of Graves' ophthalmopathy and Graves' hyperthyroidism. TCRdb analysed the multiplex PCR reads with MiXCR anew, one entry per CDR3 protein. The profile shows under 350,000 distinct CDR3 sequences, 15% to 20% of them singletons. Sequenced material: peripheral blood. The origin of the receptors is an adult man with Graves' ophthalmopathy. Each CDR3 is given with its conserved first and last residue. A D gene is named only where the DNA matches it firmly. Clone size is stated in some rows and not others, as once, few, many or a class when expanded.

v_call: TRBV4-2; clone_size: many; j_call: TRBJ1-4; d_call: -; cdr3_nt: TGTGCCAGCAGCCAAGACAGACGAAATGAAAAACTGTTTTTT; cdr3_aa: CASSQDRRNEKLFF
v_call: TRBV6-5; clone_size: many; j_call: TRBJ1-1; d_call: -; cdr3_nt: TGTGCCGCGAGGGGGGCGGGTGAAGCTTTCTTT; cdr3_aa: CAARGAGEAFF
v_call: TRBV20-1; clone_size: many; j_call: TRBJ2-7; d_call: TRBD2; cdr3_nt: TGCAGTGCTACCGGGGGGAACTCCTACGAGCAGTACTTC; cdr3_aa: CSATGGNSYEQYF
v_call: TRBV6-1; clone_size: many; j_call: TRBJ2-5; d_call: TRBD1; cdr3_nt: TGTGCCAGCACCCGGACAGGGAAAGGGACCCAGTACTTC; cdr3_aa: CASTRTGKGTQYF
v_call: TRBV7-9; clone_size: many; j_call: TRBJ2-5; d_call: -; cdr3_nt: TGTGCCAGCAGCTTATTTTTTGTGGAGGAAGAGACCCAGTACTTC; cdr3_aa: CASSLFFVEEETQYF
v_call: TRBV11-2; clone_size: many; j_call: TRBJ1-1; d_call: TRBD1; cdr3_nt: TGTGCCAGCAGCCCCACCTCTTGGGACAGGGGGACTGAAGCTTTCTTT; cdr3_aa: CASSPTSWDRGTEAFF
v_call: TRBV29-1; clone_size: -; j_call: TRBJ2-7; d_call: TRBD1; cdr3_nt: TGCAGCGTTGAAGAGACTACCGGGACAGGGAACTACGAGCAGTACTTC; cdr3_aa: CSVEETTGTGNYEQYF
v_call: TRBV11-2; clone_size: many; j_call: TRBJ1-1; d_call: -; cdr3_nt: TGTGCCAGCAGCTTAGACTACAGGTCCGTCAGAGGGACTGAAGCTTTCTTT; cdr3_aa: CASSLDYRSVRGTEAFF
v_call: TRBV19; clone_size: many; j_call: TRBJ1-3; d_call: TRBD1; cdr3_nt: TGTGCCAGTAGTGTCCTGACAGGGGGAACGACGGTCTCTGGAAACACCATATATTTT; cdr3_aa: CASSVLTGGTTVSGNTIYF
v_call: TRBV3-1; clone_size: few; j_call: TRBJ2-7; d_call: -; cdr3_nt: TGTGCCAGCAGCCAAGGAGTCGCCGGGACTGGAGCCTACGAGCAGTACTTC; cdr3_aa: CASSQGVAGTGAYEQYF
v_call: TRBV5-1; clone_size: many; j_call: TRBJ1-1; d_call: -; cdr3_nt: TGCGCCAGCAGCTTGGTCCCCCAGGGGATGAACACTGAAGCTTTCTTT; cdr3_aa: CASSLVPQGMNTEAFF
v_call: TRBV20-1; clone_size: -; j_call: TRBJ1-5; d_call: -; cdr3_nt: TGCAGTGCTACGAGGGACGCTAGCAATCAGCCCCAGCATTTT; cdr3_aa: CSATRDASNQPQHF
v_call: TRBV28; clone_size: many; j_call: TRBJ1-2; d_call: -; cdr3_nt: TGTGCCAGCAACCGAGGACGGAGCTATGGCTACACCTTC; cdr3_aa: CASNRGRSYGYTF
v_call: TRBV6-1; clone_size: many; j_call: TRBJ1-5; d_call: -; cdr3_nt: TGTGCCAGCTCCGAGGACAGTCCCAATCAGCCCCAGCATTTT; cdr3_aa: CASSEDSPNQPQHF
v_call: TRBV4-1; clone_size: few; j_call: TRBJ1-5; d_call: -; cdr3_nt: TGCGCCAGCAGCCAAGAGGGTGGCCTAAGGGGCAATCAGCCCCAGCATTTT; cdr3_aa: CASSQEGGLRGNQPQHF
v_call: TRBV19; clone_size: many; j_call: TRBJ2-4; d_call: -; cdr3_nt: TGTGCCAGCTCCCCTAAAGCCAAAAACATTCAGTACTTC; cdr3_aa: CASSPKAKNIQYF
v_call: TRBV2; clone_size: many; j_call: TRBJ2-3; d_call: -; cdr3_nt: TGTGCCAGCGCCCTATATATCACAGATACGCAGTATTTT; cdr3_aa: CASALYITDTQYF
v_call: TRBV20-1; clone_size: many; j_call: TRBJ1-2; d_call: -; cdr3_nt: TGCAGTGCCGGAGCGGTCCAGGGTGAGGGATATGGCTACACCTTC; cdr3_aa: CSAGAVQGEGYGYTF